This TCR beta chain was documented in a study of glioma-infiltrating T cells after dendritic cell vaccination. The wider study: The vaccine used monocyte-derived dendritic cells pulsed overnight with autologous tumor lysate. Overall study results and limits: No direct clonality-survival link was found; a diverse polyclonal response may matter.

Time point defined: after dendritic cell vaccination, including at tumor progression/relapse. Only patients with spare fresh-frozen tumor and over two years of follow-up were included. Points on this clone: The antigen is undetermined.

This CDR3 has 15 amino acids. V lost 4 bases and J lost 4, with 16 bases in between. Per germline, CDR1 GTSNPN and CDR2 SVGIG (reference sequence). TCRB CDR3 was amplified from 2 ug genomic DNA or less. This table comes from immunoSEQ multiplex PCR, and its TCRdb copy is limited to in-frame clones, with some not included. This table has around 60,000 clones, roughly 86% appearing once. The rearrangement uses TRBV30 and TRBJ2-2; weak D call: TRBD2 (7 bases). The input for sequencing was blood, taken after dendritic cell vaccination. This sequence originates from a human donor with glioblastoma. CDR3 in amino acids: CAWTGGRGPTGELFF. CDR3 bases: TGTGCCTGGACTGGGGGGCGGGGGCCCACCGGGGAGCTGTTTTTT.